One sample yielded the 23 T cell receptor beta chains listed below, sequenced in a study of T cells in Graves' hyperthyroidism and ophthalmopathy. Amplification targeted TCR beta CDR3 regions from RNA transcripts. Initially, a first-round RT-PCR of the TCR CDR3 employed the HTBI primer set. MiXCR was run by TCRdb on the multiplex PCR reads, yielding one entry per CDR3 protein. The profile covers fewer than 600,000 distinct CDR3 sequences, with about 15% appearing a single time and around 17% taken by the ten largest. The sequenced sample consisted of blood. The origin of the receptors is a young woman with Graves' hyperthyroidism.

This clonotype appeared many times. This chain uses TRBV19 with TRBJ1-1; D not resolved. Trimming stripped 5 bases from V and 3 bases from J, with 10 bases between. The germline V gene has CDR1 LNHDA and CDR2 SQIVND (reference sequence). There are 13 residues in the CDR3. The CDR3 loop reads CASSHQVDTEAFF. The CDR3 region has the DNA TGTGCCAGTAGTCATCAGGTCGACACTGAAGCTTTCTTT.

The chain employs TRBV6-2 or TRBV6-3 and TRBJ2-1; D perhaps matches TRBD2 (5 bases). This CDR3 contains 15 residues. The V end was cut by 0 bases, the J end by 6 bases, with 12 bases between. CDR1 is MNHEY, CDR2 SVGEGT, per germline. The CDR3 DNA follows: TGTGCCAGCAGTTACTCGGACGGAGGAGTCAATGAGCAGTTCTTC. Amino acid sequence: CASSYSDGGVNEQFF.

V gene TRBV14 combines with J gene TRBJ2-1; D gene ambiguous. CDR3 size: 15 residues. The germline V and J ends were trimmed by 2 bases and 9 bases, with 17 bases remaining between them. In germline, CDR1 is SGHDN, CDR2 FVKESK. The CDR3 DNA is TGTGCCAGCAGCCAAATCGGACGCCCGGCAACTGAGCAGTTCTTC. Residues: CASSQIGRPATEQFF.

This clonotype came up many times. In DNA form, the CDR3 reads TGTGCCACCAGTGACACGACTCTCTACGAGCAGTACTTC. Encoded protein: CATSDTTLYEQYF. The genes are TRBV24-1 and TRBJ2-7, with D unresolved. The germline V gene encodes CDR1 KGHDR and CDR2 SFDVKD. The CDR3 is made up of 13 amino acids. Trimming cost V 4 bases and J 3 bases, with 9 bases left between them.

The chain has TRBV12-5 and TRBJ2-1, with 14 bases aligning to TRBD2. The CDR3 contains 17 residues. Per germline, CDR1 LGHNT and CDR2 FRNRAP. V lost 6 bases and J lost 7; bases outside the gene matches: 11. This CDR3 is CASGPPGGLAGVNEQFF. The CDR3 coding sequence is TGTGCTAGTGGCCCCCCCGGGGGACTAGCGGGAGTAAATGAGCAGTTCTTC. Full variable domain (missing parts from reference TRBV12-5 and TRBJ2-1): DARVTQTPRHKVTEMGQEVTMRCQPILGHNTVFWYRQTMMQGLELLAYFRNRAPLDDSGMPKDRFSAEMPDATLATLKIQPSEPRDSAVYFCASGPPGGLAGVNEQFFGPGTRLTVL.

This clonotype was counted at least ten times. This chain joins TRBV12-3 or TRBV12-4 and TRBJ2-2; D is possibly TRBD2 (6 bases). Trimming left V 5 bases short and J 3 bases short, with 16 bases between. The CDR3 length is 16 residues. The CDR3 spells CASSTAGRLYTGELFF. The CDR3 nucleotides are TGTGCCAGCAGTACCGCGGGGAGGTTGTACACCGGGGAGCTGTTTTTT.

The DNA for the CDR3 is TGCGCCAGCAGCTTGGGGCCCACTAGCGGGATGGGCGGCATTCAGTACTTC. It codes for CASSLGPTSGMGGIQYF. The chain couples TRBV5-1 to TRBJ2-4; the match to TRBD2 covers 10 bases. CDR3 size: 17 residues. Germline V gene data show CDR1 as SGHRS and CDR2 as YFSETQ. V lost 0 bases, J lost 9 bases, and 12 bases stayed unmatched.

This clonotype came up many times. V gene TRBV19 combines with J gene TRBJ2-1; 8 bases map to TRBD2. Trimming at V came to 6 bases and at J to 8 bases, leaving 12 bases not matched to a gene. Per germline, CDR1 LNHDA and CDR2 SQIVND (reference sequence). The CDR3 is 15 amino acids. Here the CDR3 DNA reads TGTGCCAGTAGCCCACCGGGAGGGTCTTGGGATGAGCAGTTCTTC. This gives the protein CASSPPGGSWDEQFF.

This clonotype has at least ten counts. This chain uses TRBV7-9 with TRBJ2-3; 8 bases are a match to TRBD2. There are 15 residues in the CDR3. The germline gives CDR1 SEHNR, CDR2 FQNEAQ (reference sequence). After removal of 7 bases from V and 3 bases from J, the junction contained 9 bases not matched to a gene. The CDR3 DNA reads TGTGCCAGCACCGAGGAGGGACTAGGGACAGATACGCAGTATTTT. It codes for CASTEEGLGTDTQYF.

This clonotype was recorded many times. The chain uses TRBV30 and TRBJ2-1; 14 bases fit TRBD2. CDR1 is GTSNPN and CDR2 is SVGIG in the germline V gene (reference sequence). This CDR3 is 13 amino acids long. CDR3 residues: CAKGLAGGNEQFF. In DNA, the CDR3 is TGTGCAAAAGGACTAGCGGGAGGTAATGAGCAGTTCTTC.

On this clonotype itself: The junction and the germline gene differ at one end; a read error may be behind it. The chain is built from TRBV20-1 and TRBJ2-1; no definite D call. CDR1 and CDR2 from the germline V gene are DFQATT and SNEGSKA (reference sequence). The CDR3 loop spans 14 amino acids. The CDR3 loop is CSARGDGSYHEQFF. In DNA form, the CDR3 reads TGCAGTGCTAGGGGCGACGGGTCCTACCATGAGCAGTTCTTC.

The chain carries TRBV29-1 and TRBJ2-7; D ambiguous. The germline gives CDR1 SQVTM, CDR2 ANQGSEA. The CDR3 spans 14 residues. The V gene lost 1 base and the J gene lost 0 bases, with 10 bases spanning the gap. CDR3 residues: CSVEVGSGSYEQYF. The CDR3 nucleotides read TGCAGCGTTGAAGTCGGATCGGGCTCCTACGAGCAGTACTTC.

This clonotype was seen ten or more times. The rearrangement links TRBV27 to TRBJ2-7, with 7 bases matching TRBD2. Germline V gives CDR1 MNHEY, CDR2 SMNVEV (reference sequence). After removal of 3 bases from V and 5 bases from J, the junction contained 7 bases not matched to a gene. The CDR3 contains 14 residues. The CDR3 sequence: CASSLDASGHEQYV. DNA for the CDR3: TGTGCCAGCAGTTTGGATGCTAGCGGACACGAGCAGTACGTC.

This clonotype was recorded many times. This chain uses TRBV10-3 with TRBJ1-1, with a possible D match to TRBD1 (5 bases). The V end was cut by 2 bases, the J end by 3 bases, with 10 bases between. In germline, CDR1 is ENHRY, CDR2 SYGVKD. There are 14 residues in the CDR3. This CDR3 is CAISERDGYTEAFF. Written as DNA, the CDR3 is TGTGCCATCAGTGAGAGGGACGGATACACTGAAGCTTTCTTT.

This clonotype was recorded many times. The chain is built from TRBV12-3 or TRBV12-4 and TRBJ2-1; 13 positions agree with TRBD2. The CDR3 spans 16 residues. V lost 6 bases and J lost 2; bases outside the gene matches: 4. The CDR3: CASSIGLAGAYNEQFF. The CDR3 DNA reads TGTGCCAGCAGCATCGGACTAGCGGGAGCCTACAATGAGCAGTTCTTC.

This clonotype was observed a few times. The chain uses TRBV4-1 and TRBJ2-7; the D is unclear. The V gene's germline CDR1 is MGHRA and CDR2 YSYEKL. This CDR3 is 14 amino acids long. Trimming took 0 bases from V and 3 from J, leaving 9 bases between them. CDR3 nucleotide sequence: TGCGCCAGCAGCCAAGATACGGACCACTACGAGCAGTACGTC. Translated: CASSQDTDHYEQYV.

In this sample, this clonotype turned up a few times. The chain combines TRBV5-4 with TRBJ2-2, with 13 bases fitting TRBD2. V shed 2 bases, J shed 5 bases, and the junction held 3 bases outside the gene matches. The CDR3 covers 16 residues. The V gene's germline CDR1 is SGHNT and CDR2 YYREEE (reference sequence). The CDR3 DNA reads TGTGCCAGCAGCTTCAAGACTAGCGGGAGGACCGGGGAGCTGTTTTTT. Translation gives CASSFKTSGRTGELFF.

The sample holds many counts of this clonotype. This rearrangement joins TRBV6-1 to TRBJ1-2; the D is unclear. Trimming took 8 bases from V and 8 from J, leaving 18 bases between them. CDR3 length: 13 residues. The germline V gene encodes CDR1 MNHNS and CDR2 SASEGT. CDR3 in DNA: TGTGCCAGCGGTAGCACCCCCGGTTGGGGCTACACCTTC. Translated: CASGSTPGWGYTF.

This clonotype was seen repeatedly, ten times or more. The V call is TRBV7-2, the J call TRBJ2-3; no clear D gene. The V end was cut by 3 bases, the J end by 8 bases, with 9 bases between. Germline values: CDR1 SGHTA, CDR2 FQGNSA. The CDR3 is 12 residues long. The CDR3 loop reads CASSFDLGTQYF. The CDR3, as DNA: TGTGCCAGCAGCTTCGACCTCGGTACGCAGTATTTT.

Only one count was recorded for this clonotype. One end of the junction is discordant with germline, which a read error may explain. In DNA, the CDR3 is TGTGCCAGCAGTTACTCGAGTTGGGGTTCGACAGATGCGCAGTATTTT. Translation gives CASSYSSWGSTDAQYF. The chain recombines TRBV6-2 or TRBV6-3 with TRBJ2-3, with D perhaps matching TRBD1 (5 bases). CDR3 length equals 16 residues. From germline, CDR1 is MNHEY and CDR2 SVGEGT.

This clonotype was found many times. The chain joins TRBV13 to TRBJ2-7; 10 nucleotides agree with TRBD2. Germline trimming cut 5 bases from V and 3 bases from J; bases unmatched to any gene: 10. The CDR3 totals 16 residues. From germline, CDR1 is PRHDT and CDR2 FYEKMQ (reference sequence). CDR3 nucleotide sequence: TGTGCCAGCAGCAGGGGGAATTGGACTAGCGGCTACGAGCAGTACGTC. Amino acid sequence: CASSRGNWTSGYEQYV.

This clonotype was counted a few times. The chain combines TRBV6-1 with TRBJ1-1, with D unresolved. Germline V gene sequence: CDR1 MNHNS, CDR2 SASEGT. V lost 6 bases to trimming and J lost 4 bases, with 18 bases between them. The CDR3 extends over 15 amino acids. CDR3 DNA: TGTGCCAGCAGCCTCGTGGGCTTCCCTACCACTGAAGCTTTCTTT. Amino acid sequence: CASSLVGFPTTEAFF.

This chain uses TRBV27 with TRBJ2-1; D possibly corresponds to TRBD2 (6 bases). The CDR3 consists of 14 residues. The V end lost 9 bases, the J end lost 5 bases, and 17 bases lay between the germline ends. Germline CDR1 MNHEY, CDR2 SMNVEV (reference sequence). The CDR3 DNA reads as TGTGCCAGTAGGGGACTCCATTATAACAATGAGCAGTTCTTC. It is translated as CASRGLHYNNEQFF.